This T cell receptor (beta chain) originates from a study of cytomegalovirus exposure and HLA in healthy donors. Trimming took 1 base from V and 7 from J, leaving 11 bases between them. Per the germline V gene, CDR1 is GTSNPN and CDR2 is SVGIG (reference sequence). CDR3 length: 13 amino acids. Of note for this clone: The antigen remains unidentified.

Whole-study findings and limits: It is likely that the observed cluster of highly shared sequence variants was a sequencing artifact.

Primers included in the PCR were 60 Vbeta and 13 Jbeta primers. Clones were sequenced by immunoSEQ multiplex PCR, and TCRdb holds only the in-frame ones, with some missing. The table records fewer than 130,000 clones, 79% of them present only once. The material sequenced was PBMCs. The V and J genes are TRBV30 and TRBJ1-5, with a weak D call TRBD1 (5 bases). This receptor was identified in a man aged 30 to 39 in good health and CMV-seropositive. CDR3 nucleotides: TGTGCCTGGAGTGCCGCGCGGGGCCAGCCCCAGCATTTT. This translates into CAWSAARGQPQHF.